The text below deals with one T cell receptor beta chain. Its antigen is undetermined. 5'RACE template switching produced TCR cDNA carrying a universal primer site and UMIs. TCRdb re-called the 5' RACE reads with MiXCR, one entry per CDR3 protein. The table has 60,000 to 85,000 distinct CDR3 sequences, approximately 7% seen once. This specimen comes from a study of T cells after yellow fever vaccination. General study results and limits: Clones that expanded after primary vaccination mostly reappeared after the booster (approximately 96% CD4, approximately 87% CD8). The secondary response peaked faster, at day 5 versus 15, but was weaker. Clonotype sharing between CD4 and CD8 compartments was small.

The CDR3 has 15 amino acids. V was clipped by 0 bases and J by 10 bases, with 13 bases between them. Germline-derived CDR1 and CDR2 are LGHNA and YSLEER. This TCR derives from a man aged 18-30 years who received the YFV17D yellow fever vaccine. The chain links TRBV4-3 to TRBJ1-6; D remains ambiguous. Sample: CD8+ T cells sorted from PBMCs, taken 45 days after the first yellow fever vaccination. CDR3 loop: CASSQDLGASSPLHF. Here the CDR3 DNA reads TGCGCCAGCAGCCAAGATCTCGGAGCCAGCTCACCCCTCCACTTT.